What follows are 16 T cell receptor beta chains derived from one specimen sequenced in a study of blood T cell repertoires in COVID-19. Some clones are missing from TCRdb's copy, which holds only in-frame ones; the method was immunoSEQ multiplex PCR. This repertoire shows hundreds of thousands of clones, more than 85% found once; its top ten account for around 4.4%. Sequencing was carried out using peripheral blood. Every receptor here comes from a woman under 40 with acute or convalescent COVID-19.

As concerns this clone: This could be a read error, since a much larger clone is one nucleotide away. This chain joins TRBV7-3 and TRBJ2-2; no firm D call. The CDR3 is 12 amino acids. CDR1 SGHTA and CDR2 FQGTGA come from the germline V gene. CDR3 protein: CVSSLGTGELFF. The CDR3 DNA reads TGTGTCAGCAGCCTAGGCACCGGGGAGCTGTTTTTT.

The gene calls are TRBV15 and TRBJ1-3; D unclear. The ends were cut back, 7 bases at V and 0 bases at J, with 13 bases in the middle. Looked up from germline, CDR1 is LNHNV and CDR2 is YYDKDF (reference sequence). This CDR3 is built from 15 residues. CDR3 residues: CATTKPGSSGNTIYF. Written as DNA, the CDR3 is TGTGCCACCACGAAACCGGGGAGCTCTGGAAACACCATATATTTT. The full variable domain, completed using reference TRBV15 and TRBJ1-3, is DAMVIQNPRYQVTQFGKPVTLSCSQTLNHNVMYWYQQKSSQAPKLLFHYYDKDFNNEADTPDNFQSRRPNTSFCFLDIRSPGLGDTAMYLCATTKPGSSGNTIYFGEGSWLTVV.

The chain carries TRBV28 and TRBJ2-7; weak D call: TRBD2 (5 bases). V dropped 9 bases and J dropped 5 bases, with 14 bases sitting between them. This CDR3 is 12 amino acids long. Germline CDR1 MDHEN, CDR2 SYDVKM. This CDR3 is CASTPGNDEQYF. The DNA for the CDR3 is TGTGCCAGTACTCCGGGGAACGACGAGCAGTACTTC.

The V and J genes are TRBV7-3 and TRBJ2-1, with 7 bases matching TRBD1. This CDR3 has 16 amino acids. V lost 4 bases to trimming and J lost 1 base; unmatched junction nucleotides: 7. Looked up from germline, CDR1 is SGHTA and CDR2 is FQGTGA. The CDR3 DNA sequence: TGTGCCAGCAGCTCCGGGGACAGCAGTTCCTACAATGAGCAGTTCTTC. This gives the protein CASSSGDSSSYNEQFF.

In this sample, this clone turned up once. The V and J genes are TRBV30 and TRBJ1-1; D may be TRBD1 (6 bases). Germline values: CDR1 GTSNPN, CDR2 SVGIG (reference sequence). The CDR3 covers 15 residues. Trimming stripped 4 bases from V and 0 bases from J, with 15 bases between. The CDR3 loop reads CAWTLQGLMNTEAFF. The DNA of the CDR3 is TGTGCCTGGACCTTACAGGGCCTCATGAACACTGAAGCTTTCTTT.

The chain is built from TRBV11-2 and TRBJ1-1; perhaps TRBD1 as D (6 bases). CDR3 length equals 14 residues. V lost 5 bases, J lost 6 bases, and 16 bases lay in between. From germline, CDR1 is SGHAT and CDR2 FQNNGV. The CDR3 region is CASSARTGLSEAFF. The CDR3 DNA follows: TGTGCCAGCAGCGCACGTACAGGGTTGTCTGAAGCTTTCTTT.

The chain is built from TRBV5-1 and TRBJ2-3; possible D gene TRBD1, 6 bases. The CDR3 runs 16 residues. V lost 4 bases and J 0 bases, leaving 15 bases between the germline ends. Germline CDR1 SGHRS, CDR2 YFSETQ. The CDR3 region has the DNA TGCGCCAGCAGCGAGAGCAGGGGCGTAAGCACAGATACGCAGTATTTT. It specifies CASSESRGVSTDTQYF.

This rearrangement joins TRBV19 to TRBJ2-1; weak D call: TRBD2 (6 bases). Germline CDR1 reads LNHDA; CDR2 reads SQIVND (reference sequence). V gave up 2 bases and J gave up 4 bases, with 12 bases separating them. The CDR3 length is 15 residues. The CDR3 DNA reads TGTGCCAGTAGTATATCGCGGGACGGGTACAATGAGCAGTTCTTC. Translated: CASSISRDGYNEQFF. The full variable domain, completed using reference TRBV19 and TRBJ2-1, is DGGITQSPKYLFRKEGQNVTLSCEQNLNHDAMYWYRQDPGQGLRLIYYSQIVNDFQKGDIAEGYSVSREKKESFPLTVTSAQKNPTAFYLCASSISRDGYNEQFFGPGTRLTVL.

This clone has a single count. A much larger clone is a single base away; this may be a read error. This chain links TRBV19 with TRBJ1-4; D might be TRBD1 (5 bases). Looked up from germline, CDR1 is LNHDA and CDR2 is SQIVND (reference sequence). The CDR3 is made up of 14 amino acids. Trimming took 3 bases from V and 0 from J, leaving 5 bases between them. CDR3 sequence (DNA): TGTGCCAGTAGTATGACAGCAACTAATGAAAAACTGTTTTTT. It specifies CASSMTATNEKLFF.

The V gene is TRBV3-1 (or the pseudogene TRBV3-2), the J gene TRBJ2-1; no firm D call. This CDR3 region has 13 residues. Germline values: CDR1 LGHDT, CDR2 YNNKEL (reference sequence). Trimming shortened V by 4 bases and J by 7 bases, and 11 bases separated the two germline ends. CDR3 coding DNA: TGTGCCAGCAGCCTCCTAGGTAGGAATGAGCAGTTCTTC. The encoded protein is CASSLLGRNEQFF.

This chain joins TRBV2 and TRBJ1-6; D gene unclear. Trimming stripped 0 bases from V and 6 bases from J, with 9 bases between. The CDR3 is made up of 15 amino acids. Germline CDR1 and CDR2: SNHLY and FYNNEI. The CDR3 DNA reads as TGTGCCAGCAGTGAAGCGCGGGTTCTTAATTCACCCCTCCACTTT. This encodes CASSEARVLNSPLHF.

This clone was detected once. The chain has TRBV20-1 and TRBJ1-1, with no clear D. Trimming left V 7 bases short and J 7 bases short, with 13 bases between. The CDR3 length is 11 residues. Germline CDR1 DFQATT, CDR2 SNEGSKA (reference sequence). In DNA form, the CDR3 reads TGCAGTGTGCGTCGGGTAAGTGAAGCTTTCTTT. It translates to CSVRRVSEAFF.

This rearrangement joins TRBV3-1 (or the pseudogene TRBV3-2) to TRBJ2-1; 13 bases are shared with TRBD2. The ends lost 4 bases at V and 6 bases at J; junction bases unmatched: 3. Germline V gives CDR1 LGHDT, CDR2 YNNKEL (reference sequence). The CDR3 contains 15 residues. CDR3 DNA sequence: TGTGCCAGCAGCCCAAGGACTAGCGGGGGCAATGAGCAGTTCTTC. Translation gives CASSPRTSGGNEQFF.

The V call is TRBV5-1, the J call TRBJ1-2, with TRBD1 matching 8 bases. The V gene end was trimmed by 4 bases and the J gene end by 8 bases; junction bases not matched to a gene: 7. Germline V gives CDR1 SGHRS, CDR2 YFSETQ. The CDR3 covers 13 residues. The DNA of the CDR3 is TGCGCCAGCAGCGCCGGACAGGGAGTAGGCTACACCTTC. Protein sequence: CASSAGQGVGYTF.

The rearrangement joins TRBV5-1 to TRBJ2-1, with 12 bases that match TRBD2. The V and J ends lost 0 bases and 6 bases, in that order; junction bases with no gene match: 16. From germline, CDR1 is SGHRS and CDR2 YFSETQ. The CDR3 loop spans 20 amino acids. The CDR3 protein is CASSLVASGGAGPISNEQFF. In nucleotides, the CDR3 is TGCGCCAGCAGCTTGGTGGCTAGCGGGGGGGCCGGACCGATCAGCAATGAGCAGTTCTTC.

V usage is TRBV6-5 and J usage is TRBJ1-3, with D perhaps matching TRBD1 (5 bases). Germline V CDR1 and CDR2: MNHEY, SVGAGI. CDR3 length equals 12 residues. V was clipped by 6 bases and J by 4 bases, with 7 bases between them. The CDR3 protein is CASRGLGNTIYF. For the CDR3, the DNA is TGTGCCAGCAGGGGGCTAGGAAACACCATATATTTT.